Listed below are T cell receptor beta chains from one sample, sequenced in a study of siplizumab effects on memory and regulatory T cells. Repertoires were generated with immunoSEQ multiplex PCR, while TCRdb's copy carries only in-frame clones and drops some. The sample has about 82,000 clones, about 87% seen once. The sequencing sample was made of Tregs sorted from blood. Receptors were obtained from a human donor in good health. The CDR3 runs from the conserved cysteine through the conserved F or W.

V gene | CDR3 protein
TRBV18 | CASSPFSGTDTQYF
TRBV4-1 | CASSQDDRPYEQYF
TRBV23-1 | CASRGGRPGELFF
TRBV7-9 | CASSRRLGGGKETQYF
TRBV7-9 | CASSLRDRGRQYF
TRBV6-5 | CASRRQGEAFF
TRBV28 | CASSSARGLGTDTEAFF
TRBV18 | CASSPQGREQYF
TRBV28 | CASSFGYNEQFF
TRBV7-2 | CASSPWLGGELFF
TRBV7-3 | CASSLTGGLDNSPLHF
TRBV2 | CASKGSFTDTQYF
TRBV6-1 | CASSDWSSSGNTIYF
TRBV12-5 | CASGYTTGSSHTEAFF
TRBV7-2 | CASSRTGGSGNSPLHF
TRBV7-2 | CASSPRTEAFF
TRBV14 | CASSHRQGSSGYGYTF
TRBV5-6 | CASSSDWAPGGYTF
TRBV7-2 | CASSLVLLAGRNEQFF
TRBV28 | CASIPRGLNYGYTF
TRBV30 | CAWSPARTVIEKLFF
TRBV7-3 | CASSFPQGVNTEAFF
TRBV7-6 | CASSLMLGSSYNEQFF
TRBV19 | CASSRSPTPGEKLFF
TRBV27 | CASSLTSGGASQYF
TRBV15 | CATSRGTSGGYDEQFF
TRBV6-1 | CASRSDRGSGNTIYF
TRBV2 | CASSDGREQYF
TRBV18 | CASSPSWEAEQYF
TRBV5-6 | CASSGRRGGILRETQYF
TRBV11-2 | CASSSWTSGGETQYF
TRBV19 | CASSIDPQGPGPLHF
TRBV29-1 | CSAQTGTRAAFF
TRBV7-2 | CASLGASHIQYF
TRBV5-4 | CASSLGGDRAREQYF
TRBV10-2 | CASRDPGEAFF
TRBV5-1 | CASSPTGPRGSYNSPLHF
TRBV7-8 | CASRGPNTDTQYF
TRBV2 | CASNRGPGNTIYF
TRBV19 | CASSTDRDSPLHF
TRBV18 | CASRPNDNLNTEAFF